The entry that follows covers one T cell receptor (beta chain) sequence. No cognate antigen has been identified for it. The DNA is omitted, as the CDR3 cannot be located on it reliably, and the CDR3 follows TCRdb's listing. This entry belongs to a study of graft-versus-host responses after intestinal transplantation (dated by TCRdb to about 2021). In the study overall: The transplants that recipients got were multivisceral, liver-intestinal, or isolated intestinal. Every recipient was given anti-thymocyte globulin induction, followed by around three years of maintenance tacrolimus and steroids. Bulk TCR-beta CDR3 sequencing was used to track graft-versus-host and host-versus-graft alloreactive T cell clones in the graft, circulation and bone marrow after intestinal transplantation. To identify alloreactive clones, pre-transplant mixed lymphocyte reaction products were sequenced and compared with unstimulated pre-transplant donor and recipient T cells. The cohort enrolled around 25 intestinal transplant recipients including one retransplant, and a few patients lacking pretransplant specimens were excluded. A peak of at least 4% donor T cells among recipient peripheral blood mononuclear cells was the definition used for donor T cell macrochimerism. Samples from three later patients were sequenced in-house on an Illumina MiSeq with MiXCR processing rather than by the commercial service.

In light of the paper, this sample's time point label describes: cells obtained before transplantation from donor or recipient. CD3+CD4+ and CD3+CD8+ populations were FACS-sorted from unstimulated pre-transplant donor and recipient cells taken from spleen or lymph nodes. The library relied on the immunoSEQ multiplex PCR assay. For most patients, genomic DNA was isolated using the Qiagen DNeasy Blood and Tissue Kit and was shipped frozen to Adaptive Biotechnologies for TCR sequencing. For most patients, genomic DNA was subjected to high-throughput TCR-beta CDR3 sequencing by Adaptive Biotechnologies. In the source study's methods: Adaptive's ImmunoSEQ software supplied the TCR sequencing data for around 17 patients, while MiXCR and VDJtools were used to process a few other patients. CD4 versus CD8 sorting errors were corrected by removing sequences found in both subsets at a frequency ratio below 5:1. CDR3 nucleotide sequences shared between donor and recipient were removed because the origin of such sequences could not be assigned. Alloreactive clones required at least 2-fold expansion over unstimulated cells and minimum CFSE-low frequency of 0.002% (template counts) or 0.001% (read counts). Clones detected in sequenced pre-transplant spleen, lymph node, or MLR CFSE-low populations of the donor or recipient were defined as mappable. The cumulative frequency of alloreactive clones was calculated as a percentage of all sequences, weighted by copy number. TCRdb limited this immuneACCESS table to in-frame rearrangements with V and J called. A share of clones is missing; checked studies link under half to unresolved V genes, and the rest is unexplained. From that table come the V and J calls and clone size; the DNA was used to work out D and trimming. Counted in this sample were over 90,000 clones; roughly nine tenths of them appeared once. The ten largest make up 0.5% of the sample.

As encoded in the germline V gene, CDR1 is SGHVS while CDR2 is FQNEAQ. Including cysteine and phenylalanine, the CDR3 has 16 amino acids. What the study reported, not specific to this receptor: GvH clones were found in recipient bone marrow, and some of the GvH clones appeared earlier in ileal mucosa or blood, which is consistent with an intestinal mucosal origin. Early after transplant, peak levels of circulating GvH clones were associated with declines in HvG clones. High GvH to HvG T cell clonal ratios were observed in the allografts of patients with donor T cell macrochimerism. The conclusions were limited by the relatively low number and heterogeneity of the intestinal transplant patients.

Sequences were derived from unstimulated CD8+ T cells sorted from spleen or lymph node cells, sampled before intestinal transplant. The V and J genes are TRBV7-8 and TRBJ2-2; TRBD1 reflects the table's D call only, with no check against the DNA. The TCR originated in a human donor who received an intestinal transplant. The CDR3 protein sequence reads: CASSFWRGGNTGELFF.